The 14 T cell receptor beta chains reported below all come from one sample, sequenced in a study of beta chain features in type 1 diabetes. The study, taken as a whole, reports: Moderate yet significant TCRB CDR3 shortening was seen in Type 1 diabetes patients in all four CD4+ subsets.

TCRB transcripts that were expressed got sequenced, as all of the isolated RNA had been reverse transcribed. Profiled with immunoSEQ multiplex PCR; TCRdb holds only in-frame clones, not every one. The repertoire holds more than 550,000 clones, with more than 13% as singletons. Antigens for these TCRs are unknown. Material: naive CD4+ T cells from blood. The receptors originated from a man younger than 35 with type 1 diabetes.

This clone was recorded a few times. The chain combines TRBV14 with TRBJ2-2; TRBD2 matches at 7 bases. Trimming cost V 4 bases and J 5 bases; bases outside gene matches: 7. The CDR3 has 15 residues. Germline V gene sequence: CDR1 SGHDN, CDR2 FVKESK. The CDR3 region has the DNA TGTGCCAGCAGCCCCCCGTGGCGGGGGACCGGGGAGCTGTTTTTT. Residues: CASSPPWRGTGELFF.

In this sample, this clone turned up a few times. The chain couples TRBV29-1 to TRBJ1-4, with D unresolved. V shed 7 bases and J shed 7 bases, with 10 bases lying between them. The CDR3 has 11 amino acids. CDR1 SQVTM and CDR2 ANQGSEA come from the germline V gene. The CDR3 here is CSARGVEKLFF. CDR3 nucleotides: TGCAGCGCCCGGGGTGTTGAAAAACTGTTTTTT.

The chain has TRBV27 and TRBJ1-1; 9 bases are a match to TRBD1. Germline CDR1 reads MNHEY; CDR2 reads SMNVEV (reference sequence). The V and J ends lost 5 bases and 3 bases, in that order; junction bases with no gene match: 10. This CDR3 is built from 16 residues. CDR3 sequence (DNA): TGTGCCAGCAGTCGGAGGACAGGGGAGATGGACACTGAAGCTTTCTTT. Protein sequence: CASSRRTGEMDTEAFF.

This clone has more than one count but fewer than ten. The V gene is TRBV7-9, the J gene TRBJ2-1; a possible D gene is TRBD2 (5 bases). Germline V gene data show CDR1 as SEHNR and CDR2 as FQNEAQ (reference sequence). The CDR3 runs to 12 residues. Trimming removed 8 bases from V and 10 bases from J, with 15 bases in between. The chain's CDR3 is CASYRLGKEQFF. The DNA of the CDR3 is TGTGCCAGCTACAGACTCGGGAAGGAGCAGTTCTTC.

There are a few counts of this clone. The rearrangement joins TRBV5-1 to TRBJ2-2; 7 bases agree with TRBD1. The CDR3 sequence is 15 residues long. Looked up from germline, CDR1 is SGHRS and CDR2 is YFSETQ. The trim removed 1 base at V and 1 base at J, leaving 1 base unmatched. CDR3 coding DNA: TGCGCCAGCAGCTTGCACAGGGGGAACACCGGGGAGCTGTTTTTT. The encoded protein is CASSLHRGNTGELFF.

This clone has only a few counts. The V gene is TRBV7-9, the J gene TRBJ2-7; no definite D call. Germline-derived CDR1 and CDR2 are SEHNR and FQNEAQ (reference sequence). This CDR3 comprises 12 residues. V was trimmed by 5 bases and J by 6 bases, leaving 11 bases between them. DNA of the CDR3: TGTGCCAGCAGCCTTGCCGGCTTCGAGCAGTACTTC. It specifies CASSLAGFEQYF.

This clone came up a few times. The rearrangement uses TRBV19 and TRBJ1-5; D not certain. The CDR3 sequence is 14 residues long. Germline CDR1 reads LNHDA; CDR2 reads SQIVND (reference sequence). V was clipped by 3 bases and J by 6 bases, with 12 bases between them. The CDR3 protein is CASSMVRSAQPQHF. CDR3 in DNA: TGTGCCAGTAGTATGGTAAGGTCGGCTCAGCCCCAGCATTTT.

There are a few counts of this clone. V and J are TRBV30 and TRBJ1-6; possible D gene TRBD1, 5 bases. V lost 8 bases, J lost 7 bases, and 9 bases lay in between. Germline CDR1 reads GTSNPN; CDR2 reads SVGIG (reference sequence). This CDR3 has 11 amino acids. The CDR3 DNA is TGTGCCGGGGGTGGGAATTCACCCCTCCACTTT. As protein: CAGGGNSPLHF.

In its sample, this clone was seen a few times. The V gene is TRBV29-1, the J gene TRBJ1-1; unclear D gene. Looked up from germline, CDR1 is SQVTM and CDR2 is ANQGSEA. Trimming shortened V by 4 bases and J by 1 base, and 13 bases separated the two germline ends. The CDR3 extends over 14 amino acids. The CDR3 bases are TGCAGCGTTGCAACCCTACCCGGGAACACTGAAGCTTTCTTT. This gives the protein CSVATLPGNTEAFF.

This clone has a handful of counts. The V and J genes are TRBV7-2 and TRBJ2-1; D is perhaps TRBD1 or TRBD2 (5 bases each). The CDR3 totals 16 residues. Germline loops: CDR1 SGHTA, CDR2 FQGNSA. Trimming pared 5 bases from V and 0 bases from J, leaving 14 bases between. The CDR3, as DNA: TGTGCCAGCAGCGCTACCGGGACCAGCTCCTACAATGAGCAGTTCTTC. Protein: CASSATGTSSYNEQFF.

The chain links TRBV19 to TRBJ2-1, with 10 bases identical to TRBD2. Germline CDR1 reads LNHDA; CDR2 reads SQIVND (reference sequence). The length of the CDR3 is 15 residues. V trimming: 5 bases; J trimming: 5 bases; junction bases outside the gene matches: 6. Here the CDR3 reads CASSFGLAVNNEQFF. CDR3 nucleotide sequence: TGTGCCAGTAGTTTTGGACTAGCGGTAAACAATGAGCAGTTCTTC. Based on the CDR3 plus reference TRBV19 and TRBJ2-1, the full variable domain is DGGITQSPKYLFRKEGQNVTLSCEQNLNHDAMYWYRQDPGQGLRLIYYSQIVNDFQKGDIAEGYSVSREKKESFPLTVTSAQKNPTAFYLCASSFGLAVNNEQFFGPGTRLTVL.

This clone was counted between two and nine times. The chain uses TRBV18 and TRBJ2-3, with 9 bases aligning to TRBD1. Trimming at V came to 1 base and at J to 0 bases, leaving 2 bases not matched to a gene. The CDR3 has 16 residues. CDR1 is KGHSH, CDR2 LQKENI, per germline. Here the CDR3 DNA reads TGTGCCAGCTCACCACTGGGACAGGGTAGCACAGATACGCAGTATTTT. Its protein is CASSPLGQGSTDTQYF.

The J gene is TRBJ1-2, the V gene TRBV7-8; D is uncertain. Germline V lookup: CDR1 SGHVS, CDR2 FQNEAQ. The ends were cut back, 6 bases at V and 13 bases at J, with 21 bases in the middle. The CDR3 runs 13 residues. In nucleotides, the CDR3 is TGTGCCAGCAGTTATTCGGGGATTGCCGGAGGCACCTTC. Residues: CASSYSGIAGGTF.

The chain uses TRBV5-1 and TRBJ1-4; maybe TRBD1 (5 bases). The CDR3 length is 14 residues. V was pared by 2 bases and J by 1 base, with 6 bases between. Germline loops: CDR1 SGHRS, CDR2 YFSETQ. CDR3 sequence reads: CASSFQGTNEKLFF. The CDR3, as DNA: TGCGCCAGCAGCTTCCAGGGAACTAATGAAAAACTGTTTTTT.